The 14 T cell receptor beta chains presented below share a single source sample, sequenced in a study of blood T cells in healthy people across ages (dated by TCRdb to the mid-2010s). Libraries were constructed by 5' RACE. Sequencer: Illumina HiSeq 2500. The second PCR ran for roughly 6 to 11 cycles and used a J-beta primer mix along with a sample-barcoded 5' primer. TCRdb itself trimmed the public reads at Q25 with fastp, ran MiXCR and retained productive beta chains. Each entry is one CDR3 protein sequence, shown with its most common DNA and genes. This sample comprises roughly 800,000 distinct CDR3 sequences, more than 45% of them detected only once. In total, the top ten clones hold approximately 23% of the sample. The sample comprised blood. The receptors shown here come from a young man in good health.

The V gene is TRBV25-1, the J gene TRBJ2-3; D might be TRBD1 (6 bases). Germline V gene lookup returns CDR1 MGHDK and CDR2 SYGVNS. Trimming took 7 bases from V and 4 from J, leaving 21 bases between them. This CDR3 spans 16 amino acids. The CDR3 reads CASMSFGTIRSDTQYF. CDR3 in DNA: TGTGCCAGCATGAGTTTTGGGACAATTAGGTCAGATACGCAGTATTTT.

The V gene is TRBV6-2 or TRBV6-3, the J gene TRBJ2-5; D may be TRBD1 or TRBD2 (5 bases each). This CDR3 comprises 11 residues. V was trimmed by 6 bases and J by 11 bases, leaving 13 bases between them. Germline V gene data show CDR1 as MNHEY and CDR2 as SVGEGT. DNA of the CDR3: TGTGCCAGCAGGTACAGAGGGGAGCAGTACTTC. Its protein product is CASRYRGEQYF.

The chain is built from TRBV7-8 and TRBJ1-5; no clear D. Germline lookup yields CDR1 SGHVS and CDR2 FQNEAQ. The CDR3 runs to 13 residues. Trimming cost V 6 bases and J 4 bases, with 10 bases left between them. CDR3 nucleotide sequence: TGTGCCAGCAGTCCCGTCGGGAATCAGCCCCAGCATTTT. Amino acid sequence: CASSPVGNQPQHF.

This clonotype has more than one count but fewer than ten. This chain uses TRBV20-1 with TRBJ2-5, with TRBD1 identical over 10 bases. The CDR3 length is 15 residues. V was pared by 5 bases and J by 6 bases, with 12 bases of the junction left unmatched. Germline loops: CDR1 DFQATT, CDR2 SNEGSKA (reference sequence). The CDR3 DNA sequence: TGCAGTGCTGACATCGGGACAGGGGATTTTCAGACCCAGTACTTC. It encodes CSADIGTGDFQTQYF.

The chain is built from TRBV12-3 or TRBV12-4 and TRBJ1-5; a possible D gene is TRBD1 (5 bases). The V and J ends lost 4 bases and 10 bases respectively, with 11 bases between them. The CDR3 consists of 12 residues. The CDR3 nucleotides read TGTGCCAGCAGTTCCGAGGGGACCCCCCAGCATTTT. Protein: CASSSEGTPQHF.

V gene TRBV7-2 combines with J gene TRBJ2-5; no definite D call. The CDR3 covers 13 residues. Germline V gives CDR1 SGHTA, CDR2 FQGNSA. The ends were cut back, 1 base at V and 4 bases at J, with 7 bases in the middle. DNA of the CDR3: TGTGCCAGCAGCTTAGGGACCCCAGAGACCCAGTACTTC. It codes for CASSLGTPETQYF.

The J gene is TRBJ2-4, the V gene TRBV20-1, with 8 bases aligning to TRBD2. The better agreement between TRBJ2-7 and the DNA end casts doubt on the J call. Germline V gives CDR1 DFQATT, CDR2 SNEGSKA (reference sequence). The length of the CDR3 is 13 residues. Here the CDR3 reads CSASPGTRGEQYF. In DNA, the CDR3 is TGCAGTGCTTCCCCCGGGACTAGGGGCGAGCAGTACTTC.

This clonotype was picked up a small number of times. The CDR3 nucleotides are TGCAGCGTTGTTCGGCAGAGATACAATGAGCAGTTCTTC. It encodes CSVVRQRYNEQFF. The chain is built from TRBV29-1 and TRBJ2-1, with D unresolved. The V end was cut by 4 bases, the J end by 4 bases, with 11 bases between. CDR3 length equals 13 residues. Germline CDR1 reads SQVTM; CDR2 reads ANQGSEA.

This chain joins TRBV20-1 and TRBJ2-5, with TRBD2 identical over 9 bases. CDR1 is DFQATT, CDR2 SNEGSKA, per germline (reference sequence). The ends lost 1 base at V and 1 base at J; junction bases unmatched: 7. This CDR3 is 16 amino acids long. The CDR3: CSARGGLARSQETQYF. CDR3 DNA sequence: TGCAGTGCTAGAGGGGGACTAGCAAGAAGCCAAGAGACCCAGTACTTC.

The chain recombines TRBV6-1 with TRBJ1-5; possible D gene TRBD1, 5 bases. V was trimmed by 5 bases and J by 3 bases, leaving 14 bases between them. CDR3 length: 15 residues. Germline values: CDR1 MNHNS, CDR2 SASEGT. The CDR3 reads CASSTDLGVNQPQHF. The DNA of the CDR3 is TGTGCCAGCAGTACAGACCTAGGGGTCAATCAGCCCCAGCATTTT.

This clonotype has a single count. The rearrangement joins TRBV6-2 or TRBV6-3 to TRBJ1-1; D is ambiguous. Trimming removed 8 bases at V and 1 base at J, with 8 bases between. The CDR3 is made up of 12 amino acids. CDR1 and CDR2 from the germline V gene are MNHEY and SVGEGT. As DNA, the CDR3 is TGTGCCAGCTGGACCTCGAACACTGAAGCTTTCTTT. It translates to CASWTSNTEAFF.

This clonotype was seen once. The chain couples TRBV15 to TRBJ1-4; no clear D. Germline CDR1 reads LNHNV; CDR2 reads YYDKDF (reference sequence). CDR3 size: 14 residues. V was trimmed by 0 bases and J by 8 bases, leaving 10 bases between them. CDR3 DNA sequence: TGTGCCACCAGCAGAGATGTAGGGTCCGAAAAACTGTTTTTT. It specifies CATSRDVGSEKLFF.

This chain joins TRBV9 and TRBJ2-1; 9 bases agree with TRBD1. This CDR3 contains 12 residues. Germline V gene sequence: CDR1 SGDLS, CDR2 YYNGEE. Trimming took 3 bases from V and 10 from J; bases not matched to a gene: 2. The CDR3 loop reads CASSEQGAEQFF. For the CDR3, the DNA is TGTGCCAGCAGCGAACAGGGGGCAGAGCAGTTCTTC.

This rearrangement joins TRBV12-3 or TRBV12-4 to TRBJ1-2; D is undetermined. The CDR3 has 15 amino acids. V was shortened by 3 bases and J by 2 bases, with 13 bases between the two germline ends. The CDR3 protein is CASSLAGSSNYGYTF. In DNA, the CDR3 is TGTGCCAGCAGTTTGGCGGGATCTTCGAACTATGGCTACACCTTC.